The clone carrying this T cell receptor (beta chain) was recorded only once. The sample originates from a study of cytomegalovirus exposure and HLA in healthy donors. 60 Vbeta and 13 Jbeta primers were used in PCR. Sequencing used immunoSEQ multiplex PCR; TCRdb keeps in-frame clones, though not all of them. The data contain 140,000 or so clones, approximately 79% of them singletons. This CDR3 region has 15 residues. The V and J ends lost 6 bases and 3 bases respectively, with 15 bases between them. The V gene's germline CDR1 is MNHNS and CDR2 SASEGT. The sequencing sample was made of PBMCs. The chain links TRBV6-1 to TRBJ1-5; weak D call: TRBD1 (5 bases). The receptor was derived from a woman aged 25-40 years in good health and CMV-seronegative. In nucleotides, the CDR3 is TGTGCCAGCAGACAGATGGGACTGGACAATCAGCCCCAGCATTTT. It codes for CASRQMGLDNQPQHF.